This T cell receptor (beta chain) was profiled in a study of blood T cells in healthy people across ages. A second PCR of roughly 7 to 11 cycles used a sample-barcoded 5' primer and a J-beta primer mix. TCRdb recomputed calls from the 5' RACE reads with MiXCR, one row per CDR3 protein. Of hundreds of thousands of distinct CDR3 sequences listed, roughly half are singletons. As to this clonotype: The junction does not match germline at one end; this may be a read error.

The study recruited healthy Caucasian donors from Russia who were aged about 6 to 95. The sample, about 9.2 milliliters of peripheral blood, was drawn from each donor. The authors isolated at least 6 million PBMCs per sample. The CDR3 is 15 amino acids. In germline, CDR1 is SNHLY, CDR2 FYNNEI. Sequencing input: blood. The rearrangement links TRBV2 to TRBJ2-5; 7 positions match TRBD1. The receptor comes from a man aged 60 to 69 in good health. CDR3 loop: CASSVRGTLQETQYF. The CDR3 region has the DNA TGTGCCAGCAGTGTCAGGGGGACCCTCCAAGAGACTCAGTACTTC.